This TCR beta chain originates from a study of control samples from healthy donors and cancer patients. Trimming took off 4 bases at V and 3 bases at J, with 7 bases between the two ends. This CDR3 has 13 residues. Germline V gene lookup returns CDR1 ENHRY and CDR2 SYGVKD. Profiled with immunoSEQ multiplex PCR; TCRdb holds only in-frame clones, not every one. The data hold some 96,000 clones, with approximately 84% observed a single time. The specimen was blood. J is TRBJ1-5 and V is TRBV10-3; D gene uncertain. The TCR comes from a woman between 45 and 60 years old in good health. The CDR3 bases are TGTGCCATCAGTGCCAGGATCAATCAGCCCCAGCATTTT. This translates into CAISARINQPQHF.